The rows below give T cell receptor beta chains drawn from one sample of a study of OX40 agonist ivuxolimab in advanced cancers. Clones were read by immunoSEQ multiplex PCR, and TCRdb kept only the in-frame ones, dropping some. The sample lists some 50,000 clones, about 88% occurring once. The input for sequencing was CD4+ or CD8+ T cells sorted from blood, taken in a trial of the OX40 agonist ivuxolimab. The receptors derive from an adult with an advanced solid tumor such as melanoma, head and neck, liver or kidney cancer. Both conserved end residues are part of each CDR3. A D gene is named only where the DNA matches it firmly. Expanded clones are given a class, and other clones once, few, many or no size at all.

TRBV5-4,TRBD1,TRBJ1-2,.,CASSLPGTGRYGYTF
TRBV20-1,.,TRBJ2-5,.,CSAWWGETQYF
TRBV28,.,TRBJ2-5,.,CASSFGRLEETQYF
TRBV5-1,TRBD1,TRBJ2-5,.,CASSPGQAQETQYF
TRBV6-6,.,TRBJ2-1,.,CASSPGGNRGEQFF
TRBV27,.,TRBJ2-2,.,CASSLSTLNTGELFF
TRBV7-2,.,TRBJ1-5,.,CASSAGQRNQPQHF
TRBV29-1,.,TRBJ2-3,.,CSASGPGSTDTQYF
TRBV5-6,TRBD2,TRBJ2-7,.,CASSFVAGGPREQYF
TRBV4-3,.,TRBJ1-4,.,CASSQDPPQATNEKLFF
TRBV19,TRBD2,TRBJ2-3,.,CASSTYLSGRGTDTQYF
TRBV28,.,TRBJ1-3,.,CASSPFRSAGNAIYF
TRBV4-1,.,TRBJ1-2,.,CASSQDWSSGGYTF
TRBV10-3,TRBD1,TRBJ1-2,.,CAIRTGGENYGYTF
TRBV29-1,.,TRBJ1-2,.,CSVGNGPTYGYTF
TRBV5-5,.,TRBJ1-3,.,CASSGRDSGNTIYF
TRBV7-6,.,TRBJ2-1,.,CASSLSQGTYNEQFF
TRBV28,TRBD1,TRBJ2-5,.,CASRFTPGTEETQYF
TRBV7-9,TRBD1,TRBJ1-1,.,CASSLDRGTEAFF
TRBV28,TRBD1,TRBJ2-3,.,CASTRPGGARGTQYF
TRBV18,.,TRBJ2-2,.,CASRPLNTGELFF
TRBV28,.,TRBJ1-1,.,CASSSRSMRAEAFF
TRBV5-6,.,TRBJ1-1,.,CASSSAPVGTEAFF
TRBV6-5,.,TRBJ1-6,.,CASSGGGGLGSPLHF
TRBV28,.,TRBJ1-1,.,CASSYRTEAFF
TRBV28,.,TRBJ1-2,.,CASTGGGTDLHGYTF
TRBV14,TRBD1,TRBJ1-1,.,CASSRDRVVGWAFF
TRBV19,.,TRBJ1-5,.,CASSMVRDSNQPQHF
TRBV2,.,TRBJ1-1,.,CASSDYSAGTEAFF
TRBV7-2,.,TRBJ2-3,.,CASSYEGLGTDTQYF
TRBV6-4,.,TRBJ1-2,.,CASSERLNYGYTF
TRBV7-3,.,TRBJ2-3,.,CASSLSPQGSGGADTQYF
TRBV11-1,TRBD2,TRBJ2-3,.,CASRPGLSGATTQYF
TRBV7-8,.,TRBJ1-1,.,CASSIAGAGTEAFF
TRBV5-1,TRBD1,TRBJ2-1,.,CASSPRTGGGNEQFF
TRBV5-1,TRBD1,TRBJ2-2,.,CASSFLGTDGELFF
TRBV27,.,TRBJ2-6,.,CASSLDVSGANVLTF
TRBV6-6,.,TRBJ1-4,.,CASNLRGPLGEKLFF
TRBV7-8,TRBD1,.,.,CASSLDGTGSYEQYF
TRBV7-9,.,TRBJ2-1,.,CASSSLGSFLSSYNEQFF
TRBV7-9,.,TRBJ2-5,.,CASSLVLKGQETQYF
TRBV25-1,.,TRBJ1-2,.,CASSPTGRLSKRGYTF
TRBV5-4,.,TRBJ1-2,.,CASSLASAGISGYTF
TRBV2,TRBD2,TRBJ2-7,.,CASSEGRERGYEQYF
TRBV30,TRBD1,TRBJ2-5,.,CAWSTGQGMETQYF
TRBV11-3,.,TRBJ2-7,.,CASSLDSRGEQYF
TRBV6-1,.,TRBJ1-2,few,CASSRGANYGYTF
TRBV12-2,.,TRBJ2-7,once,CASRSQGGQGAKYF